This TCR beta chain originates from a study of T cells in Graves' hyperthyroidism and ophthalmopathy. Any patient presenting with uncontrolled infection, other autoimmune disease, pregnancy or lactation was left out. Clinicians diagnosed patients from clinical symptoms, serum thyroxine and TRAb, thyroid ultrasound and orbital computed tomography. What was amplified from RNA transcripts were TCR beta CDR3 regions. RT-PCR in the first round (using the HTBI primer set) targeted the TCR CDR3. TCRdb itself ran the multiplex PCR reads through MiXCR, one entry per CDR3 protein. The table includes around 360,000 distinct CDR3 sequences, roughly 15% detected once. Study observations and caveats: Stable hyperthyroidism and ophthalmopathy were separated using 13 V-J signatures. Researchers found most expanded thyroid clonotypes above 0.001 in blood as well.

The CDR3 extends over 16 amino acids. CDR1 is KGHDR, CDR2 SFDVKD, per germline. V lost 4 bases and J lost 3; bases outside the gene matches: 3. This clonotype came up many times. Its antigen is not identified. This receptor was identified in a woman in her sixties with Graves' ophthalmopathy. The sequencing input was blood. The chain employs TRBV24-1 and TRBJ2-6; 9 bases are a match to TRBD1. CDR3 sequence: CATSERTGVGANVLTF. The CDR3, as DNA: TGTGCCACCAGTGAGAGGACAGGGGTTGGGGCCAACGTCCTGACTTTC.